The clone carrying this T cell receptor (beta chain) has just a few counts. This sample is part of a study of T cells after yellow fever vaccination. TCRdb recomputed calls from the 5' RACE reads with MiXCR, one row per CDR3 protein. This table holds 300,000 to 400,000 distinct CDR3 sequences, over 5% found once. CDR3 length equals 13 residues. The ends were cut back, 5 bases at V and 11 bases at J, with 18 bases in the middle. The V gene's germline CDR1 is MNHNS and CDR2 SASEGT. The TCR was taken from a man aged 25 to 45 who received the YFV17D yellow fever vaccine. The chain couples TRBV6-1 to TRBJ1-1, with D possibly being TRBD1 (5 bases). The sample consisted of PBMCs, taken 5 days after the yellow fever booster vaccination. The CDR3 DNA reads as TGTGCCAGCAGTCCTGCGGGACTCCGGAGCGCTTTCTTT. This codes for CASSPAGLRSAFF.